This TCR beta chain stems from a study of graft-versus-host responses after intestinal transplantation. Across the study: Each patient got anti-thymocyte globulin induction, then tacrolimus and steroids for about 3 years. Study-wide points: Patients who carried graft-donor T cell macrochimerism also had high graft-versus-host to host-versus-graft clonal ratios in their allografts. Ileal or blood samples showed some GvH clones first, and such clones were also found in recipient marrow.

The protocol was immunoSEQ multiplex PCR, while the TCRdb copy is restricted to in-frame clones and leaves out a portion. The sample lists tens of thousands of clones, 80% to 95% occurring once. For this clone: Its target is unknown.

The sequence was collected from a human donor who received an intestinal transplant. The sample was unstimulated CD8+ T cells sorted from spleen or lymph node cells, taken before intestinal transplant.

The CDR3 DNA sequence: TGTGCCAGCAGCCCAGGGAACCCCCGATATAATTCACCCCTCCACTTT. Its translation is CASSPGNPRYNSPLHF. This rearrangement joins TRBV13 to TRBJ1-6, with D perhaps matching TRBD1 (5 bases). The CDR3 length is 16 residues. Germline V gives CDR1 PRHDT, CDR2 FYEKMQ (reference sequence). With 5 bases removed from V and 4 bases from J, the gap between germline ends came to 15 bases.